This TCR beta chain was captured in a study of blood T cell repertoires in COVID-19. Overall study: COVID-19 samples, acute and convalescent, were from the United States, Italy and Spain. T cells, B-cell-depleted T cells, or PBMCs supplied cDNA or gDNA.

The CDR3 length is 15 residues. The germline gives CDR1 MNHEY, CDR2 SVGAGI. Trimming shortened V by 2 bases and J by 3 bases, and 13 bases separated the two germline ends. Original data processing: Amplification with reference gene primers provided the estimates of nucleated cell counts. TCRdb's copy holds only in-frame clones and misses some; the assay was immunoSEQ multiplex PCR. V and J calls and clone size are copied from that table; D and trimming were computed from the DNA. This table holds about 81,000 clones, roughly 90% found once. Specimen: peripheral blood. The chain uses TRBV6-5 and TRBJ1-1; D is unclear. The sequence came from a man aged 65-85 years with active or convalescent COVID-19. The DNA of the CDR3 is TGTGCCAGCAGTTACGGGAGGTTAGTTGACACTGAAGCTTTCTTT. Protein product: CASSYGRLVDTEAFF.